These 15 T cell receptor beta chains came from one sample sequenced in a study of a mutant IDH1 vaccine in newly diagnosed glioma. Repertoires were generated with immunoSEQ multiplex PCR, while TCRdb's copy carries only in-frame clones and drops some. The sample includes under 150,000 clones, approximately 87% seen only once; the top ten take around 0.6%. Time point reported: week 11, during vaccination. In every dose of vaccine, 300 ug of mutant IDH1 20-mer peptide was given alongside topical imiquimod. The antigens of these receptors remain unknown. Sequencing used PBMCs, obtained from a glioma patient whose treatment included an IDH1 peptide vaccine. These receptor sequences come from a woman between 50 and 59 years old with glioma.

The chain uses TRBV7-9 and TRBJ2-7; 8 positions match TRBD1. The V segment lost 5 bases and the J segment 5 bases; nucleotides outside the gene matches: 8. Germline assignment: CDR1 SEHNR and CDR2 FQNEAQ (reference sequence). The CDR3 extends over 14 amino acids. CDR3 sequence: CASSTRQGLDEQYF. For the CDR3, the DNA is TGTGCCAGCAGCACCAGACAGGGGCTGGACGAGCAGTACTTC.

This sequence joins TRBV6-6 and TRBJ1-1; D possibly corresponds to TRBD1 (6 bases). The CDR3 is made up of 15 amino acids. Trimming took 0 bases from V and 11 from J, leaving 19 bases between them. Germline CDR1 MNHNY, CDR2 SVGAGI (reference sequence). CDR3 in amino acids: CASSYSVTGAGVAFF. In nucleotides, the CDR3 is TGTGCCAGCAGTTACTCGGTAACGGGGGCGGGTGTCGCTTTCTTT.

The gene calls are TRBV5-8 and TRBJ2-7, with D unclear. CDR1 and CDR2 from the germline V gene are SGHTS and YDEGEE. V lost 4 bases and J 5 bases, leaving 19 bases between the germline ends. The CDR3 has 15 residues. Here the CDR3 reads CASSTTPLRADEQYF. The DNA for the CDR3 is TGTGCCAGCAGCACCACCCCGCTAAGGGCGGACGAGCAGTACTTC.

The J gene is TRBJ2-1, the V gene TRBV19, with 9 positions matching TRBD2. The CDR3 has 15 amino acids. Trimming cost V 1 base and J 7 bases; bases outside gene matches: 5. CDR1 is LNHDA, CDR2 SQIVND, per germline (reference sequence). CDR3 amino acids: CASSIGGRAGNEQFF. The CDR3 DNA follows: TGTGCCAGTAGTATAGGCGGGAGGGCCGGGAATGAGCAGTTCTTC.

This clone turned up a few times. Written as DNA, the CDR3 is TGTGCCATCAGTGGGACAGGGGAGAGCGGCTACACCTTC. Translating it yields CAISGTGESGYTF. The rearrangement joins TRBV10-3 to TRBJ1-2, with 9 bases that match TRBD1. CDR3 length: 13 residues. V was pared by 4 bases and J by 8 bases, with 5 bases of the junction left unmatched. The germline V gene has CDR1 ENHRY and CDR2 SYGVKD.

The rearrangement joins TRBV7-3 to TRBJ2-1, with 13 bases that match TRBD2. The CDR3 loop spans 16 amino acids. CDR1 and CDR2 from the germline V gene are SGHTA and FQGTGA. Trimming removed 1 base from V and 7 bases from J; junction bases left unmatched: 4. The CDR3 region is CASSLKTSGRWNEQFF. The CDR3 coding sequence is TGTGCCAGCAGCTTAAAGACTAGCGGGAGGTGGAATGAGCAGTTCTTC.

The rearrangement uses TRBV6-5 and TRBJ1-2, with a weak D call TRBD1 (5 bases). V was trimmed by 2 bases and J by 4 bases, leaving 8 bases between them. CDR1 is MNHEY and CDR2 is SVGAGI in the germline V gene. The CDR3 has 13 residues. CDR3 DNA: TGTGCCAGCAGTTACGACAGAAGCTATGGCTACACCTTC. Amino acid sequence: CASSYDRSYGYTF.

The chain joins TRBV10-2 to TRBJ2-7; no clear D gene. Looked up from germline, CDR1 is WSHSY and CDR2 is SAAADI. Trimming removed 2 bases from V and 2 bases from J, with 7 bases in between. This CDR3 is 13 amino acids long. The CDR3 region is CASSEGIAYEQYF. CDR3 in DNA: TGCGCCAGCAGTGAGGGGATTGCCTACGAGCAGTACTTC.

J is TRBJ1-2 and V is TRBV28, with a tentative D call TRBD1 (6 bases). Trimming shortened V by 1 base and J by 0 bases, and 12 bases separated the two germline ends. Germline CDR1 is MDHEN and CDR2 is SYDVKM. The CDR3 extends over 16 amino acids. The CDR3 spells CASSLYGTLSNYGYTF. The CDR3 DNA reads TGTGCCAGCAGTTTATACGGGACACTTTCTAACTATGGCTACACCTTC.

The rearrangement uses TRBV5-4 and TRBJ1-2, with unresolved D. CDR1 and CDR2 from the germline V gene are SGHNT and YYREEE (reference sequence). CDR3 size: 13 residues. Trimming pared 2 bases from V and 4 bases from J, leaving 9 bases between. CDR3 DNA sequence: TGTGCCAGCAGCTTCCTCGGTAGCTATGGCTACACCTTC. Encoded protein: CASSFLGSYGYTF.

V and J are TRBV7-3 and TRBJ2-1; D is unresolved. V shed 1 base and J shed 10 bases, with 14 bases lying between them. This CDR3 spans 14 amino acids. Per germline, CDR1 SGHTA and CDR2 FQGTGA. This chain's CDR3 is CASSLKSLPAEQFF. CDR3 bases: TGTGCCAGCAGCTTAAAGTCGCTCCCCGCCGAGCAGTTCTTC.

This sequence joins TRBV5-5 and TRBJ1-5; tentative D call: TRBD1 (5 bases). The CDR3 is 13 residues long. Germline V lookup: CDR1 SGHKS, CDR2 YYEKEE (reference sequence). The V and J ends lost 7 bases and 2 bases respectively, with 10 bases between them. CDR3 bases: TGTGCCAGCGGGCAGGGCGGCAATCAGCCCCAGCATTTT. Translation: CASGQGGNQPQHF. Combining the CDR3 with reference TRBV5-5 and TRBJ1-5 gives the whole variable domain DAGVTQSPTHLIKTRGQQVTLRCSPISGHKSVSWYQQVLGQGPQFIFQYYEKEERGRGNFPDRFSARQFPNYSSELNVNALLLGDSALYLCASGQGGNQPQHFGDGTRLSIL.

V gene TRBV18 combines with J gene TRBJ2-3; 9 bases agree with TRBD2. CDR3 length: 17 amino acids. The J segment lost 0 bases and the V segment lost 3 bases, leaving 7 bases of the junction unmatched. CDR1 is KGHSH, CDR2 LQKENI, per germline. The CDR3, as DNA: TGTGCCAGCTCACCGGCGGGAGGGCCGGGGAGCACAGATACGCAGTATTTT. Its protein is CASSPAGGPGSTDTQYF.

V usage is TRBV19 and J usage is TRBJ2-7, with D unclear. Trimming removed 9 bases at V and 6 bases at J, with 9 bases between. The CDR3 has 10 amino acids. Germline V gene sequence: CDR1 LNHDA, CDR2 SQIVND (reference sequence). The CDR3 DNA follows: TGTGCCAGGGGTGTCTGCGAGCAGTACTTC. This encodes CARGVCEQYF.

This CDR3 reads CASSLVAGALTDTQYF. The CDR3 nucleotides read TGTGCCAGCAGCTTAGTGGCGGGGGCTCTCACAGATACGCAGTATTTT. The chain links TRBV7-9 to TRBJ2-3; maybe TRBD2 (7 bases). In germline, CDR1 is SEHNR, CDR2 FQNEAQ (reference sequence). This CDR3 comprises 16 residues. Trimming took off 1 base at V and 2 bases at J, with 13 bases between the two ends.